Below, 31 T cell receptor beta chains from the same sample are listed, as sequenced in a study of brain metastases from non-small cell lung cancer. Only in-frame clones appear in the TCRdb table, and some are missing; sequencing was by immunoSEQ multiplex PCR. The table includes about 1,800 clones, roughly 80% detected once. The material sequenced was primary lung tumor tissue. The source of these receptors is a donor at least 40 years old with non-small cell lung cancer.

With regard to this clone: The same CDR3 is also encoded by other DNA sequences in this sample. V usage is TRBV4-3 and J usage is TRBJ2-3; no reliable D call. The CDR3 runs to 13 residues. V lost 1 base to trimming and J lost 7 bases, with 9 bases between them. Germline values: CDR1 LGHNA, CDR2 YSLEER. CDR3 DNA: TGCGCCAGCAGCCAAGGCCTCGGAAATACGCAGTATTTT. This translates into CASSQGLGNTQYF.

A remark on this clone: An end of the junction does not agree with germline; a read error may underlie this. Other DNA sequences in this sample translate to the same CDR3. The rearrangement links TRBV18 to TRBJ2-7; D is unclear. CDR3 length equals 13 residues. Germline CDR1 KGHSH, CDR2 LQKENI. This CDR3 reads CASSPGTSYEQYF. The CDR3 nucleotides read TGTGCCAGCTCTCCCGGTACCTCCTACGAGCAATACTTC.

The V and J genes are TRBV6-6 and TRBJ1-1, with a possible D match to TRBD1 (6 bases). The CDR3 sequence is 13 residues long. The germline V and J ends were trimmed by 6 bases and 10 bases, with 18 bases remaining between them. Germline V lookup: CDR1 MNHNY, CDR2 SVGAGI (reference sequence). The CDR3 DNA reads TGTGCCAGCAGACTAGGGATAGGGGGTTTAGCTTTCTTT. Amino acid sequence: CASRLGIGGLAFF.

The chain recombines TRBV23-1 with TRBJ2-1; D not resolved. TRBV23-1 is identified as an open reading frame with a role that is uncertain. Deletions cut 0 bases from V and 8 bases from J, with 11 bases between. The CDR3 is 14 amino acids. The CDR3 region is CASSQSLDGDEQFF. DNA of the CDR3: TGCGCCAGCAGTCAATCTCTGGACGGTGATGAGCAGTTCTTC.

The genes are TRBV5-6 and TRBJ2-6; D remains ambiguous. This CDR3 comprises 15 residues. Trimming left V 4 bases short and J 0 bases short, with 8 bases between. The germline V gene encodes CDR1 SGHDT and CDR2 YYEEEE. CDR3: CASSPVGSGANVLTF. In DNA, the CDR3 is TGTGCCAGCAGCCCCGTTGGCTCTGGGGCCAACGTCCTGACTTTC.

The chain has TRBV5-1 and TRBJ2-3, with D perhaps TRBD2 (7 bases). Deletions cut 7 bases from V and 1 base from J, with 16 bases between. The CDR3 is made up of 15 amino acids. Looked up from germline, CDR1 is SGHRS and CDR2 is YFSETQ. The CDR3 sequence: CASYPGRGGTDTQYF. The CDR3 coding sequence is TGCGCCAGCTACCCAGGGAGGGGGGGCACAGATACGCAGTATTTT.

In its sample, this clone was seen once. This chain links TRBV29-1 with TRBJ2-1; 9 positions agree with TRBD2. J was trimmed by 9 bases and V by 7 bases; bases with no gene match: 7. The germline V gene has CDR1 SQVTM and CDR2 ANQGSEA. The CDR3 has 12 residues. DNA for the CDR3: TGCAGCGCTGCGCGGACTAGCGTTGAGCAGTTCTTC. Residues: CSAARTSVEQFF.

To note about this clone: Other DNA sequences in the sample encode the same CDR3. The chain employs TRBV6-2 or TRBV6-3 and TRBJ2-2; no definite D call. The V end was cut by 0 bases, the J end by 4 bases, with 0 bases between. This CDR3 spans 12 amino acids. Looked up from germline, CDR1 is MNHEY and CDR2 is SVGEGT. The CDR3 loop is CASSYSTGELFF. CDR3 nucleotides: TGTGCCAGCAGTTACTCCACCGGGGAGCTGTTTTTT.

The V call is TRBV6-5, the J call TRBJ2-7; D might be TRBD1 (5 bases). Looked up from germline, CDR1 is MNHEY and CDR2 is SVGAGI. V lost 7 bases and J lost 1, with 17 bases in between. The CDR3 length is 15 residues. CDR3 nucleotide sequence: TGTGCCAGCAAGATCGTCAGGTCAGGGTCCTACGAGCAGTACTTC. Amino acids: CASKIVRSGSYEQYF.

J is TRBJ1-6 and V is TRBV6-1; D might be TRBD1 (6 bases). The CDR3 is made up of 14 amino acids. Trimming removed 2 bases at V and 8 bases at J, with 10 bases between. CDR1 and CDR2 (germline): MNHNS, SASEGT. The CDR3 DNA reads as TGTGCCAGCAGTGAACAGGGGATGGATTCACCCCTCCACTTT. As protein: CASSEQGMDSPLHF.

This clone appeared a few times. This chain links TRBV19 with TRBJ1-4; 9 bases fit TRBD1. V lost 8 bases and J lost 5; bases outside the gene matches: 3. The CDR3 runs 13 residues. Germline V CDR1 and CDR2: LNHDA, SQIVND (reference sequence). CDR3 in DNA: TGTGCCAGTCAGACAGGGGGAAATGAAAAACTGTTTTTT. This sequence encodes CASQTGGNEKLFF.

This chain uses TRBV7-9 with TRBJ2-3; perhaps TRBD1 as D (5 bases). The CDR3 totals 14 residues. Germline assignment: CDR1 SEHNR and CDR2 FQNEAQ (reference sequence). Trimming shortened V by 4 bases and J by 3 bases, and 11 bases separated the two germline ends. CDR3 in amino acids: CASSSDAGTDTQYF. The CDR3 coding sequence is TGTGCCAGCAGCTCGGATGCAGGGACAGATACGCAGTATTTT.

V gene TRBV7-6 combines with J gene TRBJ1-6; 8 bases are a match to TRBD1. Germline V gene data show CDR1 as SGHVS and CDR2 as FNYEAQ. The V gene end was trimmed by 3 bases and the J gene end by 10 bases; junction bases not matched to a gene: 8. CDR3 length: 15 amino acids. CDR3 coding DNA: TGTGCCAGCAGCTTCGATCAGGGGGCGAGATCACCCCTCCACTTT. The encoded protein is CASSFDQGARSPLHF.

The chain couples TRBV5-4 to TRBJ2-3, with TRBD2 matching over 7 bases. The germline gives CDR1 SGHNT, CDR2 YYREEE (reference sequence). Losses at the gene ends were 1 base for V and 5 bases for J; bases not matched to a gene: 1. The CDR3 length is 13 residues. The CDR3 loop is CASSLSSGDTQYF. CDR3 DNA sequence: TGTGCCAGCAGCTTGTCTAGCGGAGATACGCAGTATTTT.

V is TRBV6-7 and J is TRBJ2-1; possibly TRBD1 for D (6 bases). TRBV6-7 is noted as an ORF with a role that remains uncertain. This CDR3 contains 16 residues. V was clipped by 0 bases and J by 2 bases, with 11 bases between them. The CDR3 bases are TGTGCCAGCAGTTACTCGGCCTGGGGGCCCTACAATGAGCAGTTCTTC. It specifies CASSYSAWGPYNEQFF.

The chain combines TRBV19 with TRBJ1-2, with 8 bases matching TRBD1. Trimming cost V 10 bases and J 3 bases; bases outside gene matches: 4. Germline V CDR1 and CDR2: LNHDA, SQIVND (reference sequence). CDR3 length: 12 amino acids. The CDR3 is CAKGQGDYGYTF. The DNA for the CDR3 is TGTGCCAAAGGACAGGGAGACTATGGCTACACCTTC.

The V call is TRBV7-9, the J call TRBJ2-2, with 9 bases fitting TRBD1. In germline, CDR1 is SEHNR, CDR2 FQNEAQ (reference sequence). Trimming at V came to 5 bases and at J to 5 bases, leaving 9 bases not matched to a gene. This CDR3 spans 16 amino acids. The CDR3 loop reads CASSRKTGGLTGELFF. CDR3 nucleotides: TGTGCCAGCAGCCGTAAGACAGGGGGGCTTACCGGGGAGCTGTTTTTT. The full variable domain, rest sourced from reference TRBV7-9 and TRBJ2-2, is DTGVSQNPRHKITKRGQNVTFRCDPISEHNRLYWYRQTLGQGPEFLTYFQNEAQLEKSRLLSDRFSAERPKGSFSTLEIQRTEQGDSAMYLCASSRKTGGLTGELFFGEGSRLTVL.

This chain uses TRBV24-1 with TRBJ2-3, with 12 positions matching TRBD2. This CDR3 has 16 residues. Germline CDR1 reads KGHDR; CDR2 reads SFDVKD. The J segment lost 1 base and the V segment lost 7 bases, leaving 5 bases of the junction unmatched. CDR3 sequence: CATSRLAGDGTDTQYF. The DNA for the CDR3 is TGTGCCACCAGCCGACTAGCGGGGGATGGCACAGATACGCAGTATTTT.

This clone was seen only once. The CDR3 reads CASSSGQSRSGANVLTF. In nucleotides, the CDR3 is TGTGCCAGCAGCTCCGGACAGTCCAGGTCTGGGGCCAACGTCCTGACTTTC. This chain joins TRBV7-3 and TRBJ2-6; perhaps TRBD1 as D (6 bases). The CDR3 loop spans 17 amino acids. Germline V gene lookup returns CDR1 SGHTA and CDR2 FQGTGA. Trimming cost V 4 bases and J 1 base, with 14 bases left between them.

The gene calls are TRBV6-5 and TRBJ2-1; 9 bases fit TRBD1. Germline V gene data show CDR1 as MNHEY and CDR2 as SVGAGI. This CDR3 region has 14 residues. The V and J ends lost 6 bases and 7 bases, in that order; junction bases with no gene match: 7. CDR3 coding DNA: TGTGCCAGCAGCCCGGGACAGGGTTTGAATGAGCAGTTCTTC. It specifies CASSPGQGLNEQFF.

With respect to this clone: An end of the junction differs from the germline gene, which may be a read error. The V and J genes are TRBV7-7 and TRBJ1-4; TRBD1 agrees at 7 bases. CDR1 is SSHAT and CDR2 is FNYEAQ in the germline V gene (reference sequence). This CDR3 has 18 amino acids. The CDR3 DNA follows: TGTGCTAGCAGATTTACAGGGGCGACCTTGGAGTGGAATGAAAAACTGTTTTTT. As protein: CASRFTGATLEWNEKLFF. The whole variable domain, remainder taken from reference TRBV7-7 and TRBJ1-4, is GAGVSQSPRYKVTKRGQDVTLRCDPISSHATLYWYQQALGQGPEFLTYFNYEAQPDKSGLPSDRFSAERPEGSISTLTIQRTEQRDSAMYRCASRFTGATLEWNEKLFFGSGTQLSVL.

With regard to this clone: At one end, the junction sequence differs from germline, possibly due to a read error. For the CDR3, the DNA is TGTGTCAGCAGCCTCGGGACAGGGGGTTATCAGCCCCAGCATTTT. This encodes CVSSLGTGGYQPQHF. This chain uses TRBV7-2 with TRBJ1-5; 11 positions agree with TRBD1. Germline V lookup: CDR1 SGHTA, CDR2 FQGNSA. This CDR3 region has 15 residues.

The rearrangement uses TRBV6-5 and TRBJ1-2, with D hard to call. Germline CDR1 MNHEY, CDR2 SVGAGI. This CDR3 has 15 residues. Trimming left V 0 bases short and J 4 bases short, with 12 bases between. The CDR3 region is CASSYSSGRLYGYTF. The CDR3 coding sequence is TGTGCCAGCAGTTACTCGAGCGGAAGGCTCTATGGCTACACCTTC.

The chain carries TRBV21-1 and TRBJ1-6. TRBV21-1 constitutes a pseudogene. The CDR3 is made up of 14 amino acids. This chain's CDR3 is CASSKVNGYSPLHF. CDR3 nucleotides: TGTGCCAGCAGCAAAGTGAACGGATACTCACCCCTCCACTTT.

The gene calls are TRBV2 and TRBJ2-2; 7 bases match TRBD2. This CDR3 has 13 amino acids. V trimming: 2 bases; J trimming: 6 bases; junction bases outside the gene matches: 0. From germline, CDR1 is SNHLY and CDR2 FYNNEI. Written as DNA, the CDR3 is TGTGCCAGCAGTGAACTAGCGGCCGGGGAGCTGTTTTTT. Its protein is CASSELAAGELFF.

The chain is built from TRBV25-1 and TRBJ2-7; the D is unclear. The CDR3 is 14 residues long. Trimming took 3 bases from V and 2 from J, leaving 11 bases between them. CDR1 and CDR2 (germline): MGHDK, SYGVNS. The CDR3 region is CASSDPGNPYEQYF. CDR3 in DNA: TGTGCCAGCAGTGATCCGGGCAACCCCTACGAGCAGTACTTC.

The DNA for the CDR3 is TGTGCCAGCAGTTTAGGGGTAGGGACGGCGTATCCCCAGCATTTT. The encoded protein is CASSLGVGTAYPQHF. The V gene is TRBV28, the J gene TRBJ1-5, with D possibly being TRBD1 (5 bases). The CDR3 contains 15 residues. V shed 2 bases and J shed 10 bases, with 18 bases lying between them. Germline CDR1 and CDR2: MDHEN and SYDVKM.

The chain combines TRBV5-6 with TRBJ1-2; D is uncertain. Trimming pared 1 base from V and 4 bases from J, leaving 11 bases between. This CDR3 contains 14 residues. Germline lookup yields CDR1 SGHDT and CDR2 YYEEEE. In DNA, the CDR3 is TGTGCCAGCAGCTTGAACGGCCGGATCTATGGCTACACCTTC. Translating it yields CASSLNGRIYGYTF.

The rearrangement joins TRBV15 to TRBJ1-5; D gene uncertain. Germline values: CDR1 LNHNV, CDR2 YYDKDF (reference sequence). CDR3 length: 14 residues. V lost 6 bases, J lost 0 bases, and 9 bases lay in between. CDR3 nucleotide sequence: TGTGCCACCAGGGAGGGTAATAGCAATCAGCCCCAGCATTTT. Translation gives CATREGNSNQPQHF.

This clone was detected a few times. The rearrangement links TRBV14 to TRBJ2-5, with D tentatively TRBD2 (5 bases). The CDR3 covers 16 residues. In germline, CDR1 is SGHDN, CDR2 FVKESK. V was shortened by 0 bases and J by 0 bases, with 11 bases between the two germline ends. CDR3 residues: CASSQEETGYQETQYF. CDR3 in DNA: TGTGCCAGCAGCCAAGAAGAAACGGGATACCAAGAGACCCAGTACTTC.

The V gene is TRBV9, the J gene TRBJ2-1, with 8 positions matching TRBD2. The ends lost 5 bases at V and 0 bases at J; junction bases unmatched: 4. CDR3 length: 15 amino acids. Germline CDR1 and CDR2: SGDLS and YYNGEE. CDR3 protein: CASSPGGSSYNEQFF. CDR3 nucleotide sequence: TGTGCCAGCAGTCCGGGGGGGAGCTCCTACAATGAGCAGTTCTTC.